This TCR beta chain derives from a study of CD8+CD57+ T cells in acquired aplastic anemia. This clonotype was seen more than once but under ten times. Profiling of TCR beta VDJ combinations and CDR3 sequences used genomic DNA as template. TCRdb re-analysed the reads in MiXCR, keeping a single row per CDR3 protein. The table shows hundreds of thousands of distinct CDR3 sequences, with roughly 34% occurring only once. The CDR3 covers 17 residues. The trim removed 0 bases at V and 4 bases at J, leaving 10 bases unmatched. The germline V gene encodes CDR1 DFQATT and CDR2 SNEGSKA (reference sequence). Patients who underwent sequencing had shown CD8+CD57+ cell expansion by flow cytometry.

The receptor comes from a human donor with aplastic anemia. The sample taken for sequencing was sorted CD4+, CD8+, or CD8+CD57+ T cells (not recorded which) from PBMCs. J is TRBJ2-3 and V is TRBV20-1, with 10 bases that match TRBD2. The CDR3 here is CSARDWSPSGGPDTQYF. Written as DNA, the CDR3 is TGCAGTGCTAGAGATTGGTCTCCTAGCGGGGGCCCAGATACGCAGTATTTT.